These 13 T cell receptor beta chains originate from one sample sequenced in a study of CD8+ T cells in alopecia areata. cDNA prepared by RNA extraction and subsequent reverse transcription served as the template for sequencing. The method was immunoSEQ multiplex PCR; TCRdb's version includes in-frame clones alone and lacks a portion of them. The repertoire holds over 100,000 clones, with around 56% as singletons. Stated treatment: oral pan-JAK inhibitor, 5-10 mg twice daily. Sequencing was performed on CD4+ T cells sorted from blood, taken at week 4, from a patient treated with tofacitinib. The source is a human donor with alopecia areata.

The J gene is TRBJ2-1, the V gene TRBV29-1, with 11 bases identical to TRBD2. The CDR3 loop spans 15 amino acids. The germline gives CDR1 SQVTM, CDR2 ANQGSEA. V lost 6 bases and J lost 6; bases outside the gene matches: 10. CDR3 residues: CSVSAGTSGPNEQFF. CDR3 bases: TGCAGCGTAAGCGCCGGGACTAGCGGACCCAATGAGCAGTTCTTC.

The V and J genes are TRBV29-1 and TRBJ1-1, with 8 bases that match TRBD1. Germline assignment: CDR1 SQVTM and CDR2 ANQGSEA. The ends lost 6 bases at V and 0 bases at J; junction bases unmatched: 9. The CDR3 runs to 15 residues. The CDR3 nucleotides are TGCAGCGTCCCCGGGACAGGCCTTCTGAACACTGAAGCTTTCTTT. It specifies CSVPGTGLLNTEAFF.

Only a few counts were recorded for this clone. The rearrangement joins TRBV29-1 to TRBJ1-2; D is unclear. The CDR3 length is 15 residues. CDR1 SQVTM and CDR2 ANQGSEA come from the germline V gene. Trimming took off 1 base at V and 5 bases at J, with 17 bases between the two ends. CDR3 sequence reads: CSVEGGSPLSYGYTF. The CDR3 coding sequence is TGCAGCGTTGAAGGTGGCAGCCCCCTTTCTTATGGCTACACCTTC.

Notes on this clone: One end of the junction varies from germline; a read error may be responsible. The chain links TRBV30 to TRBJ1-3; a possible D gene is TRBD1 (5 bases). The length of the CDR3 is 14 residues. CDR1 and CDR2 (germline): GTSNPN, SVGIG (reference sequence). The CDR3 loop is CAWNKGSDGNTVYF. Written as DNA, the CDR3 is TGTGCCTGGAATAAGGGGTCGGACGGAAACACCGTATATTTT.

This clone was observed once. The rearrangement joins TRBV27 to TRBJ2-3; 9 bases are a match to TRBD2. CDR3 size: 15 residues. From germline, CDR1 is MNHEY and CDR2 SMNVEV (reference sequence). The junction had 10 bases not matched to a gene; V was cut back by 6 bases and J by 6 bases. DNA for the CDR3: TGTGCCAGCAGACAATTGGCGGGGGGGAAGGATACGCAGTATTTT. It yields the protein CASRQLAGGKDTQYF.

The chain employs TRBV29-1 and TRBJ2-7; D gene uncertain. This CDR3 spans 13 amino acids. Germline V CDR1 and CDR2: SQVTM, ANQGSEA. Trimming pared 6 bases from V and 0 bases from J, leaving 12 bases between. CDR3 in amino acids: CSVSQRFSYEQYF. The CDR3 DNA reads as TGCAGCGTGTCACAGCGTTTCTCCTACGAGCAGTACTTC.

This sequence joins TRBV30 and TRBJ2-3; 14 nucleotides agree with TRBD2. The J segment lost 6 bases and the V segment lost 6 bases, leaving 5 bases of the junction unmatched. The CDR3 extends over 14 amino acids. In germline, CDR1 is GTSNPN, CDR2 SVGIG (reference sequence). The CDR3: CACPGLAGEDTQYF. The CDR3 DNA reads as TGTGCCTGCCCGGGACTAGCGGGAGAGGATACGCAGTATTTT.

J is TRBJ2-1 and V is TRBV11-2; D possibly corresponds to TRBD1 (6 bases). The V and J ends lost 0 bases and 7 bases respectively, with 13 bases between them. The CDR3 totals 15 residues. Germline values: CDR1 SGHAT, CDR2 FQNNGV. CDR3 sequence (DNA): TGTGCCAGCAGCTTAGACAGGGGCGGTTGGAATGAGCAGTTCTTC. It codes for CASSLDRGGWNEQFF.

The chain is built from TRBV29-1 and TRBJ2-1, with D tentatively TRBD2 (5 bases). This CDR3 is 14 amino acids long. V dropped 6 bases and J dropped 7 bases, with 19 bases sitting between them. In germline, CDR1 is SQVTM, CDR2 ANQGSEA. The CDR3 region has the DNA TGCAGCGTGGCAGCGGTGGTGGTGGTTAATGAGCAGTTCTTC. Translation gives CSVAAVVVVNEQFF.

The CDR3 DNA sequence: TGTGCCAGCACCAACCGTTGGGACACGAGTAACTATGGCTACACCTTC. Translating it yields CASTNRWDTSNYGYTF. This chain links TRBV7-9 with TRBJ1-2; possibly TRBD1 for D (6 bases). V lost 7 bases and J lost 1, with 19 bases in between. The CDR3 covers 16 residues. Per the germline V gene, CDR1 is SEHNR and CDR2 is FQNEAQ (reference sequence).

This clone was observed a handful of times. This sequence joins TRBV11-2 and TRBJ1-1; tentative D call: TRBD1 (6 bases). This CDR3 is 14 amino acids long. The V end was cut by 3 bases, the J end by 1 base, with 9 bases between. CDR1 and CDR2 from the germline V gene are SGHAT and FQNNGV. The chain's CDR3 is CASSFRGGNTEAFF. CDR3 DNA sequence: TGTGCCAGCAGCTTCAGGGGAGGGAACACTGAAGCTTTCTTT.

V usage is TRBV29-1 and J usage is TRBJ2-1; D is possibly TRBD1 or TRBD2 (5 bases each). The CDR3 sequence is 11 residues long. Germline V CDR1 and CDR2: SQVTM, ANQGSEA. Trimming took off 7 bases at V and 6 bases at J, with 10 bases between the two ends. CDR3 nucleotides: TGCAGCGGGGGACCATTCAATGAGCAGTTCTTC. Translation: CSGGPFNEQFF.

The rearrangement links TRBV5-4 to TRBJ2-7, with D tentatively TRBD2 (6 bases). CDR1 is SGHNT, CDR2 YYREEE, per germline (reference sequence). The V and J ends lost 1 base and 5 bases respectively, with 13 bases between them. CDR3 length: 14 residues. For the CDR3, the DNA is TGTGCCAGCAGCTTGAGTTCAGGGAGGCACGAGCAGTACTTC. The encoded protein is CASSLSSGRHEQYF.